Below, one T cell receptor (beta chain) is given with its context. Seattle researchers signed up patients amid active infection and tracked them longitudinally. Trimming took 5 bases from V and 5 from J, leaving 19 bases between them. There are 16 residues in the CDR3. Looked up from germline, CDR1 is MDHEN and CDR2 is SYDVKM. This record belongs to a study of blood T cell repertoires in COVID-19. Study summary: Whether acute or convalescent, the COVID-19 samples came from the United States, Italy and Spain.

As processed by the authors: The assay estimated nucleated cells by amplifying reference gene primers. The assay was immunoSEQ multiplex PCR, and TCRdb's table has in-frame clones only and misses some. V, J and clone size are those of that table, while D and trimming were read from the DNA. The sample lists 300,000 to 400,000 clones; roughly 90% were seen once. Specimen: peripheral blood. The chain combines TRBV28 with TRBJ2-1, with a possible D match to TRBD1 (6 bases). The sequence derives from a woman in her sixties or seventies with COVID-19, enrolled during active disease. The CDR3 DNA sequence: TGTGCCAGCAGTCGGACAGTAAGTTACGTTAACAATGAGCAGTTCTTC. Encoded protein: CASSRTVSYVNNEQFF. The full variable domain, rest sourced from reference TRBV28 and TRBJ2-1, is DVKVTQSSRYLVKRTGEKVFLECVQDMDHENMFWYRQDPGLGLRLIYFSYDVKMKEKGDIPEGYSVSREKKERFSLILESASTNQTSMYLCASSRTVSYVNNEQFFGPGTRLTVL.